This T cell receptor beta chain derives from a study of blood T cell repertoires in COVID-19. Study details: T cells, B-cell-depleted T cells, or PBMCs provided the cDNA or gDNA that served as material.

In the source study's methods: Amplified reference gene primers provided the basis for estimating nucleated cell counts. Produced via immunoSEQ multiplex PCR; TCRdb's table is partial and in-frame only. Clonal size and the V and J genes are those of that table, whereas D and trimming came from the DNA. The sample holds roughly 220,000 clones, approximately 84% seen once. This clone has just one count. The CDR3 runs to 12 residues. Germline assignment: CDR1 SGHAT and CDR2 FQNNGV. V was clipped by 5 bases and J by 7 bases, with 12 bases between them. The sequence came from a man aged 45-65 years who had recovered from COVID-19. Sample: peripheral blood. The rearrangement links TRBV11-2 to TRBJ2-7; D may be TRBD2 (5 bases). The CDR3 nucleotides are TGTGCCAGCAGCCCACCCGGGGAGGAGCAGTACTTC. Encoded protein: CASSPPGEEQYF.